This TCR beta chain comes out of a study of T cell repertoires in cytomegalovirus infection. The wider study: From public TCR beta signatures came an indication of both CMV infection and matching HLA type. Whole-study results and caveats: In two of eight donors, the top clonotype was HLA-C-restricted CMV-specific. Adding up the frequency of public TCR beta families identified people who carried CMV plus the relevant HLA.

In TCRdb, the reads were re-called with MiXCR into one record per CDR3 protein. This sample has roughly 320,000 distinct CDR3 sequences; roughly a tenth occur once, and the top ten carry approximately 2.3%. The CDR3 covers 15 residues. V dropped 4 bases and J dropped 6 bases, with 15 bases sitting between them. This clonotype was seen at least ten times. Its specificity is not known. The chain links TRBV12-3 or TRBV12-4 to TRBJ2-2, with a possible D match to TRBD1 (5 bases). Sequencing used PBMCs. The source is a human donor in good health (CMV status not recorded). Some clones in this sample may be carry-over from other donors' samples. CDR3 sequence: CASSSNQGFPGELFF. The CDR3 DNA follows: TGTGCCAGCAGTTCAAATCAGGGTTTCCCCGGGGAGCTGTTTTTT.